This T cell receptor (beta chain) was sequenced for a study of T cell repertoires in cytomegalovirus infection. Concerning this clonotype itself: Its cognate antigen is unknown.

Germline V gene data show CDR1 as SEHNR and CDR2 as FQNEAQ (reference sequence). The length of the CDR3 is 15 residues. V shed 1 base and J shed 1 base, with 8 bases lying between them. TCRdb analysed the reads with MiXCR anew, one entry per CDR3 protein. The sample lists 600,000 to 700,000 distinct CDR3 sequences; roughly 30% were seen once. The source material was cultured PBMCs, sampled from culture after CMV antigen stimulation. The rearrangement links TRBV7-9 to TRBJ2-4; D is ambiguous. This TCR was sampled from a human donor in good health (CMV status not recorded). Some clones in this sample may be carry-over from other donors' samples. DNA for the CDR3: TGTGCCAGCAGCTTAGGGTCTTCGGCCAAAAACATTCAGTACTTC. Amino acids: CASSLGSSAKNIQYF.